A selection of T cell receptor beta chains follows, all from one sample in a study of low-dose radiotherapy and immunotherapy resistance in tumors. MiXCR, run by TCRdb on the reads, gives a single entry per CDR3 protein. The sample contains 85,000 to 95,000 distinct CDR3 sequences, 9.4% of which appear only once. Sequenced here: PBMCs, sampled before treatment. The receptors stem from a male donor with prostate cancer. Each CDR3 is given with its conserved first and last residue. D genes are given only for firm matches. A clone size is listed for some rows: how often the clone was seen (once, few, many), or a class if it is expanded.

v_call	j_call	d_call	clone_size	cdr3_nt	cdr3_aa
TRBV18	TRBJ2-7	NA	many	TGTGCCAGCTCACCACCGATTCAGAGTTACGAGCAGTACTTC	CASSPPIQSYEQYF
TRBV7-9	TRBJ2-1	NA	many	TGTGCCAGCAGCCCGGCCCACGGGAGCGGGCAGTTCTTC	CASSPAHGSGQFF
TRBV5-4	TRBJ2-7	NA	many	TGTGCCAGCAGCTTGGACCCTATGAACGAGCAGTACTTC	CASSLDPMNEQYF
TRBV7-6	TRBJ2-1	NA	many	TGTGCCAGCAGCCAAGCGGTTTACAATGAGCAGTTCTTC	CASSQAVYNEQFF
TRBV11-1	TRBJ2-7	NA	many	TGTGCCAGCAGCTTAAGTGGGGTAGTCTACGAGCAGTACTTC	CASSLSGVVYEQYF
TRBV29-1	TRBJ2-7	NA	many	TGCAGCGTTCTATCTCCCGGGAGCTCCTACGAGCAGTACTTC	CSVLSPGSSYEQYF
TRBV7-3	TRBJ2-2	NA	many	TGTGCCAGCAGCGCCGGACGATCGAACACCGGGGAGCTGTTTTTT	CASSAGRSNTGELFF
TRBV4-2	TRBJ1-3	NA	many	TGTGCCAGCAGCCAGGGGAGGGACCCTTTCGGAAACACCATATATTTT	CASSQGRDPFGNTIYF
TRBV2	TRBJ2-1	NA	many	TGTGCCACACAGAGTAGTACTGAGCAGTTCTTC	CATQSSTEQFF
TRBV28	TRBJ2-7	NA	many	TGTGCCAGCGGAAACCTCCTGGCCCATTACGAGCAGTACTTC	CASGNLLAHYEQYF
TRBV19	TRBJ2-2	TRBD2	many	TGTGCCAGTAGTATTTTGGCTAGCGGGAGATTTGGCGGGGAGCTGTTTTTT	CASSILASGRFGGELFF
TRBV9	TRBJ2-2	NA	many	TGTGCCAGCAGCGTAGATCCCCTGAACACCGGGGAGCTGTTTTTT	CASSVDPLNTGELFF
TRBV27	TRBJ1-4	TRBD1	many	TGTGCCAGCAGTTTAACCCTGGACGGGTACAGGGGAGGATGGGAAAAACTGTTTTTT	CASSLTLDGYRGGWEKLFF
TRBV4-3	TRBJ2-2	TRBD2	many	TGCGCCAGCAGCCAAGCTCTAAGCGGGAGTGGGGAGCTGTTTTTT	CASSQALSGSGELFF
TRBV28	TRBJ1-3	NA	many	TGTGCCAGCCTAACCTTCAATGGAAACACCATATATTTT	CASLTFNGNTIYF
TRBV28	TRBJ2-3	NA	many	TGTGCCAGCAGAGGTAGTCTGGCAGATACGCAGTATTTT	CASRGSLADTQYF
TRBV29-1	TRBJ1-5	TRBD1	many	TGCAGCGCAGGGACAGGGCAACAGCCCCAGCATTTT	CSAGTGQQPQHF
TRBV18	TRBJ2-7	NA	NA	TGTGCCAGCTCACGAGCCATGACCCAGGGGAACAACGAGCAGTACTTC	CASSRAMTQGNNEQYF
TRBV18	TRBJ2-2	TRBD2	many	TGTGCCAGCCTTACTTCCGGGACTAGCGGGAGAATCGGGGAGCTGTTTTTT	CASLTSGTSGRIGELFF
TRBV7-2	TRBJ2-7	TRBD1	many	TGTGCCAGCAGCTCGGATGTTGGCAGGGGGATCTCCTACGAGCAGTACTTC	CASSSDVGRGISYEQYF
TRBV25-1	TRBJ2-3	NA	few	TGTGCCAGCGGGTCCGGGATTGTAGATACGCAGTATTTT	CASGSGIVDTQYF
TRBV13	TRBJ2-1	NA	NA	TGTGCCAGCAGCACGCGAGGGGACCTAAGCTCCTACAATGAGCAGTTCTTC	CASSTRGDLSSYNEQFF
TRBV4-1	TRBJ2-7	TRBD1	many	TGCGCCAGCAGCAAACGCAGGGGGTCCTACGAGCAGTACTTC	CASSKRRGSYEQYF
TRBV29-1	TRBJ2-3	TRBD2	many	TGCAGCGTCCTAACAGGAGACAGCGGGGCTAGCACAGATACGCAGTATTTT	CSVLTGDSGASTDTQYF
TRBV5-5	TRBJ2-4	NA	many	TGTGCCAGCAGCTTGGACACGAAGTCGGACATTCAGTACTTC	CASSLDTKSDIQYF
TRBV18	TRBJ1-6	TRBD1	many	TGTGCCAGCTCACGGCAACCGGGACAGGGGAATTCACCCCTCCACTTT	CASSRQPGQGNSPLHF
TRBV9	TRBJ2-7	TRBD1	many	TGTGCCAGCAGCCCGACCGGCGGACAGGCCTCCTACGAGCAGTACTTC	CASSPTGGQASYEQYF
TRBV11-2	TRBJ2-7	TRBD2	many	TGTGCCAGCAGCGTCCTTACTAGCGGGAGAGAATACGAGCAGTACTTC	CASSVLTSGREYEQYF
TRBV5-1	TRBJ2-1	TRBD2	many	TGCGCCAGCAGCTTCCGGACTAGCGGGAGTAGGTCCCCCCCGGGCAATGAGCAGTTCTTC	CASSFRTSGSRSPPGNEQFF
TRBV20-1	TRBJ1-5	NA	many	TGCAGTGCTACGGACGGGAACAATCAGCCCCAGCATTTT	CSATDGNNQPQHF
TRBV7-2	TRBJ2-1	TRBD2	many	TGTGCCAGCAGCTCCTCCTTGGCCAGCGGGAAATTTGGTGAGCAGTTCTTC	CASSSSLASGKFGEQFF
TRBV20-1	TRBJ2-5	NA	NA	TGCAGTGCTAGGAGGCAGCAAGAGACCCAGTACTTC	CSARRQQETQYF
TRBV28	TRBJ2-7	TRBD1	NA	TGTGCCAGCATCACGGGACAGGGAAACTCCTACGAGCAGTACTTC	CASITGQGNSYEQYF
TRBV7-2	TRBJ2-5	TRBD2	many	TGTGCCAGCAGCCCTAATGCGGGAGTAGGGGCCCAGTACTTC	CASSPNAGVGAQYF
TRBV20-1	TRBJ2-1	NA	many	TGCAGTGCTAGACTCCCAGGAACCTACAATGAGCAGTTCTTC	CSARLPGTYNEQFF
TRBV29-1	TRBJ2-7	NA	many	TGCAGCGTTCCTCGCTACGAGCAGTACTTC	CSVPRYEQYF
TRBV20-1	TRBJ2-6	TRBD1	many	TGCAGTGTTCCGGACAGGAACTCTGGGGCCAACGTCCTGACTTTC	CSVPDRNSGANVLTF
TRBV21-1	TRBJ2-5	NA	many	TGTGCCAGCAGCAAAGCGAAACAGGATCAAAAAAGAGAGTGGATATTC	CASSKAKQDQKREWIF
TRBV4-1	TRBJ2-7	NA	many	TGCGCCAGCAGCCAAGTTGACCGGGGCTCCTACGAGCAGTACTTC	CASSQVDRGSYEQYF
TRBV11-1	TRBJ2-5	TRBD1	many	TGTGCCAGCAGCCGGACAGGCCTAGGGGCCATACGGGAGACCCAGTACTTC	CASSRTGLGAIRETQYF
TRBV28	TRBJ2-1	NA	many	TGTGCCAGCAGTTTATGGGAAAATGAGCAGTTCTTC	CASSLWENEQFF
TRBV12-3/TRBV12-4	TRBJ2-4	NA	many	TGTGCCAGCAGTTACAAGGCAGGGGACATTCAGTACTTC	CASSYKAGDIQYF